This TCR beta chain was captured in a study of OX40 agonist ivuxolimab in advanced cancers. The repertoire was sequenced with immunoSEQ multiplex PCR; TCRdb's copy has only in-frame clones and lacks some. The sample lists tens of thousands of clones, over 75% occurring once. The CDR3 runs 14 residues. Germline V gene sequence: CDR1 SGHVS, CDR2 FQNEAQ. The V gene lost 3 bases and the J gene lost 6 bases, with 12 bases spanning the gap. The sequence came from an adult with an advanced solid tumor such as melanoma, head and neck, liver or kidney cancer. The chain links TRBV7-8 to TRBJ1-5; possibly TRBD1 for D (6 bases). Sequencing used CD4+ or CD8+ T cells sorted from blood, obtained in a trial of the OX40 agonist ivuxolimab. The CDR3 loop is CASSFPGVGQPQHF. CDR3 DNA sequence: TGTGCCAGCAGCTTCCCAGGGGTAGGTCAGCCCCAGCATTTT.